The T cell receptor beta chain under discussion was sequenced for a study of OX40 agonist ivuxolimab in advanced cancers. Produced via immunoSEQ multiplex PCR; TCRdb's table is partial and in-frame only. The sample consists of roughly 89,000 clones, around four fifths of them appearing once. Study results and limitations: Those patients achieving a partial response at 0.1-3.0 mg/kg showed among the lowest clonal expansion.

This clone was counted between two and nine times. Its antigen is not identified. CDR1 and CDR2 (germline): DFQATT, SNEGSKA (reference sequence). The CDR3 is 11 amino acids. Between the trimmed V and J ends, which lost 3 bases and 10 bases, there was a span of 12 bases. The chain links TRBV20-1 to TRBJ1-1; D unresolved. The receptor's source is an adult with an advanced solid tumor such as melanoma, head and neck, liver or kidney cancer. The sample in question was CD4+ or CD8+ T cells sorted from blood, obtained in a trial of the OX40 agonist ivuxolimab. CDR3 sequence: CSARPRLTAFF. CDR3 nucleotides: TGCAGTGCTAGGCCCCGACTGACAGCTTTCTTT.